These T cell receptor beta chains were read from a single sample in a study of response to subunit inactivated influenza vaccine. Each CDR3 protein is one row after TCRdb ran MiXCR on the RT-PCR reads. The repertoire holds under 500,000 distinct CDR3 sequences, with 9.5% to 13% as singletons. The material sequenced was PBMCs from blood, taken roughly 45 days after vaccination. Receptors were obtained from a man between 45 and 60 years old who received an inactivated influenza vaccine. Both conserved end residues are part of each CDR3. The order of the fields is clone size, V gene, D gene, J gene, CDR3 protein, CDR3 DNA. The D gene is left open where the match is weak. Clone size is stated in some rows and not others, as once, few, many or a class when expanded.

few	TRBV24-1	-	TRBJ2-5	CATSDLQYGGETQYF	TGTGCCACCAGTGATTTGCAGTACGGCGGGGAGACCCAGTACTTC
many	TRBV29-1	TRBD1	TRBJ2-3	CSVHRGNADTQYF	TGCAGCGTCCACAGGGGGAACGCAGATACGCAGTATTTT
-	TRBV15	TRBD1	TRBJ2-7	CATSRNRGSGEQYF	TGTGCCACCAGCAGAAACAGGGGGTCCGGCGAGCAGTACTTC
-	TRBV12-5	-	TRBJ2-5	CASGRDSHLSMYF	TGTGCTAGTGGCCGGGACTCACACCTGTCTATGTACTTC
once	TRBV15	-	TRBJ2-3	CATSRAYRDLTQYF	TGTGCCACCAGCAGAGCATACCGGGATCTTACGCAGTATTTT
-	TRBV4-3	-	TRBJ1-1	CASSLQAANTEAFF	TGCGCCAGCAGCCTACAGGCAGCCAACACTGAAGCTTTCTTT
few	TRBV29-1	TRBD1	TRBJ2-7	CSVAKDRAYEQYF	TGCAGCGTTGCCAAGGACAGGGCGTACGAGCAGTACTTC
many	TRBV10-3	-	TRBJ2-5	CAISSGSPEGAQYF	TGTGCCATCAGTTCCGGGAGCCCTGAAGGGGCCCAGTACTTC
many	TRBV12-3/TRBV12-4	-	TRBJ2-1	CASSSREPSSYNEQFF	TGTGCCAGCAGTTCCCGAGAACCAAGCTCCTACAATGAGCAGTTCTTC
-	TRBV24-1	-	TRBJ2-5	CATSDPQTGDRETQYF	TGTGCCACCAGTGACCCCCAAACGGGAGACAGAGAGACCCAGTACTTC
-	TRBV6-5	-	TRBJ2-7	CAIPSRGEQYF	TGTGCCATTCCCAGCCGGGGGGAGCAGTACTTC
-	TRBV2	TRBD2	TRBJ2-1	CASSEEAGIYNEQFF	TGTGCCAGCAGTGAAGAAGCGGGAATATACAATGAGCAGTTCTTC
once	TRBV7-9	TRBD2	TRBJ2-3	CASSLASGSPTDTQYF	TGTGCCAGCAGCCTTGCTAGCGGGTCCCCCACAGATACGCAGTATTTT
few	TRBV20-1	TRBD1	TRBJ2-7	CSARDVTGDLYEQYF	TGCAGTGCTAGAGATGTTACAGGGGACCTCTACGAGCAGTACTTC
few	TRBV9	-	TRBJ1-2	CASSPGGRANYGYTF	TGTGCCAGCAGCCCCGGGGGCCGAGCTAACTATGGCTACACCTTC
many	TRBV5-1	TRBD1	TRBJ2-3	CASSLTGTVTSSTDTQYF	TGCGCCAGCAGCTTGACCGGGACAGTAACTTCTAGCACAGATACGCAGTATTTT
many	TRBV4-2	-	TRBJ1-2	CASSQDLLGGYGYTF	TGTGCCAGCAGCCAAGATCTCTTGGGGGGGTATGGCTACACCTTC
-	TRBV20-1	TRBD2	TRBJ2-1	CRLGTLAGVNEQFF	TGCAGGCTTGGGACACTAGCGGGAGTCAATGAGCAGTTCTTC
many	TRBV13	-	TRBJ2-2	CASSRDSLTGELFF	TGTGCCAGCAGCCGGGACTCCCTCACCGGGGAGCTGTTTTTT
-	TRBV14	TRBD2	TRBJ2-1	CASSRLARGEQFF	TGTGCCAGCAGCCGACTAGCACGGGGTGAGCAGTTCTTC
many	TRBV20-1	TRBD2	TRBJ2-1	CSATYPGLAGNEQFF	TGCAGTGCTACTTATCCGGGACTAGCGGGCAATGAGCAGTTCTTC
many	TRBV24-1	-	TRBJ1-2	CATSDLQGFYGYTF	TGTGCCACCAGTGATTTACAGGGATTCTATGGCTACACCTTC
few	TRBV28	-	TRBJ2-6	CASSSPGTGANVLTF	TGTGCCAGCAGTTCCCCCGGGACAGGGGCCAACGTCCTGACTTTC
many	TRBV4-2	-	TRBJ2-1	CASRSPIGKFPNEQFF	TGTGCCAGCAGATCACCCATCGGTAAATTCCCCAATGAGCAGTTCTTC
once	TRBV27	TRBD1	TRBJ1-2	CASSRGQGSYGYTF	TGTGCCAGCAGTCGTGGACAGGGATCCTATGGCTACACCTTC
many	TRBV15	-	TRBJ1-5	CATSRDRSGIRQPQHF	TGTGCCACCAGCAGAGATCGCTCAGGGATTAGGCAGCCCCAGCATTTT
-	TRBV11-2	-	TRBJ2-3	CASSSGHGDTQYF	TGTGCCAGCAGCTCGGGGCACGGTGATACGCAGTATTTT
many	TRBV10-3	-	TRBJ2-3	CAISEARTTQYF	TGTGCCATCAGCGAGGCGCGGACTACGCAGTATTTT
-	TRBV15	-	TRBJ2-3	CATSRDLSGFSTDTQYF	TGTGCCACCAGCAGAGATTTATCAGGTTTTAGCACAGATACGCAGTATTTT
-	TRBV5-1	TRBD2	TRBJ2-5	CASSRTSGVFWETQYF	TGCGCCAGCAGCCGGACTAGCGGGGTTTTCTGGGAGACCCAGTACTTC
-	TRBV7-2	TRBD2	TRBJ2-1	CASSQTGLAFDEQFF	TGTGCCAGCAGCCAGACGGGACTAGCGTTCGATGAGCAGTTCTTC
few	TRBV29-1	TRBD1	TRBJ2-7	CSVRSGTGALPYEQYF	TGCAGCGTCCGTTCCGGGACAGGGGCCCTCCCCTACGAGCAGTACTTC
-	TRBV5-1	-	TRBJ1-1	CASSLAGATTNTEAFF	TGCGCCAGCAGCTTGGCCGGGGCAACAACGAACACTGAAGCTTTCTTT
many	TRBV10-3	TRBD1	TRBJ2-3	CAISGGTVADTQYF	TGTGCCATCAGTGGAGGGACAGTAGCAGATACGCAGTATTTT
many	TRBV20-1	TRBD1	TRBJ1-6	CSARIGQGAARNSPLHF	TGCAGTGCTAGGATTGGACAGGGGGCTGCTCGCAATTCACCCCTCCACTTT
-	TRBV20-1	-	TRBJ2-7	CSAPISGSSYEQYF	TGCAGTGCGCCCATTTCGGGGAGTTCCTACGAGCAGTACTTC
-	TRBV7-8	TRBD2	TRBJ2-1	CASRPLGGRVHEQFF	TGTGCCAGCAGACCGCTGGGGGGGAGGGTGCATGAGCAGTTCTTC